Given below is one TCR beta chain in context. Its cognate antigen has yet to be identified. It has no much larger one-base neighbor in the sample; base qualities were not kept. This sample was taken from a study of blood T cells in healthy people across ages (dated by TCRdb to about 2015). The study in broad terms: In model experiments, template switching captured about one uniquely barcoded TCR beta cDNA molecule for every two T cells. To track age-related changes in TCR beta repertoire diversity, the study relied on deep sequencing normalized with unique cDNA molecular identifiers. To avoid experimental bias, donors of different ages were spread randomly across the sequencing lanes. Donors were grouped into four age groups: young (average approximately 15 years), middle-aged (about 38), aged (roughly 67) and long-lived (about 89). Two additional independent replicas of 1 million unique cDNA reads from the same blood draw were analyzed for two donors (one aged 18 to 30 and one aged 80 or older).

The donors were 40 or so Caucasian individuals from Russia, aged roughly 6 to 90 years, who were systemically healthy. Ten milliliters of peripheral blood were drawn from each donor into EDTA-treated Vacutainer tubes. PBMCs were isolated by Ficoll-Paque density-gradient centrifugation, with at least 6 million obtained per sample. Trizol reagent was used to extract total RNA from the PBMCs, yielding at least 5 micrograms per sample. For every donor, flow cytometry on a PBMC aliquot measured the percentage of naive CD45RAhigh/CD27high T cells. The germline V gene (reference sequence) sets CDR1 to DFQATT and CDR2 to SNEGSKA. From the cysteine up to the phenylalanine, the CDR3 has a length of 13 residues. The read is trimmed to its CDR3 DNA, 39 bases read in frame from base 1. Overall study outcomes, separate from this receptor: Compared with the aged group, more naive CD4+ T cells, fewer expanded clones and increased TCR diversity were shown by the long-lived group, suggesting age selection. Because donor CMV infection status was unknown, age-related changes in expanded clonotypes were potentially confounded. Bulk unsorted PBMC profiling prevented conclusive comparison of naive and antigen-experienced compartments. A strong correlation was found between observed TCR beta diversity and the percentage of naive T cells measured by flow cytometry. Total diversity estimates from one million sequenced T cells were considered lower bounds and underestimates. As age increased, observed TCR beta diversity per million T cells dropped in a roughly linear way, and a significant reduction was already evident by age about 40.

The library was obtained by 5' RACE. Instrument on record: Illumina HiSeq 2500. A second roughly 7 to 11 cycle PCR used a sample-barcoded 5' primer and a J-beta primer mix. A template-switch 5' adaptor carrying 12 random nucleotides introduced a unique molecular identifier onto each TCR beta cDNA molecule. Each sample yielded at least 3 million CDR3-containing paired-end reads. All of the RNA was converted into first-strand cDNA using the Mint cDNA synthesis kit, with a TRBC-specific oligonucleotide serving as the primer. After uracil-DNA glycosylase treatment, a first 18-cycle PCR used universal primers M1SS and BC2_uni_R on all cDNA. The authors' analysis ran thus. For normalization, 1 million high-quality reads were randomly selected from each sample, with every read carrying a distinct molecular identifier. Reads with shared molecular identifiers were discarded instead of being binned into consensus sequences. MiTCR, with a Q25 quality threshold and the strictest error-elimination algorithm, was used for CDR3 identification, clonotype clustering and error correction. A nonparametric unseen species model with Euler transformation was used to estimate lower-bound total TCR beta diversity. The public reads were reanalyzed by TCRdb: fastp trimming at Q25, MiXCR alignment, in-frame beta chains only. Each CDR3 protein gets just one entry, which takes the most common genes and DNA from the rows behind it. The V and J calls, along with clone size, are taken from TCRdb and not from the paper's own processing. Here the sample has about 1,000,000 distinct CDR3 sequences; 45% occur a single time. In total, the top ten clones hold approximately 20% of the sample.

The source material was blood. The clonotype comes from a woman in her fifties or sixties in good health. The receptor chain draws on TRBV20-1 and TRBJ2-4, and TRBD2 aligns with 7 junction nucleotides. The end of the DNA fits TRBJ2-7 better, so the J call may be wrong. The CDR3 here reads CSAPPRGDYEQYF. The nucleotides are TGCAGTGCCCCCCCTCGGGGGGACTACGAGCAGTACTTC.